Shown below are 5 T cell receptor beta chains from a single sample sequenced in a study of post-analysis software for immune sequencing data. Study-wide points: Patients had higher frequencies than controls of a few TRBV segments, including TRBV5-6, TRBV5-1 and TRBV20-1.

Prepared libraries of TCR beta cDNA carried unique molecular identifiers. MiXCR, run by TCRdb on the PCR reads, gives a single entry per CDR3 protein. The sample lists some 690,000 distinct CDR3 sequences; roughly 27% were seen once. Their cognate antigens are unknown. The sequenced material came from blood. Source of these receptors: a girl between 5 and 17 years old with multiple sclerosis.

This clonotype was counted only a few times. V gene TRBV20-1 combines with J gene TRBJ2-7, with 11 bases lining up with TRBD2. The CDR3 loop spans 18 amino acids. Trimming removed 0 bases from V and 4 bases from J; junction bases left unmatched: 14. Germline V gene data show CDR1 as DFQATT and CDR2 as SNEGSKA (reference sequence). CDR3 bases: TGCAGTGCTAGAGATATGCTAGCGGGAGGCTACGGGGCGTACGAGCAGTACTTC. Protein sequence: CSARDMLAGGYGAYEQYF.

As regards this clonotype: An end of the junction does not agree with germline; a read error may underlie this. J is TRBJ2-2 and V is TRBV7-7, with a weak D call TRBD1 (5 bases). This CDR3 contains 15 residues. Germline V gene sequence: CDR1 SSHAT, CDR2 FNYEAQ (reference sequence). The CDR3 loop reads CASSLGVVNTGELFF. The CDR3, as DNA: TGTGCTAGCAGCTTAGGGGTGGTGAACACCGGGGAGCTGTTTTTT. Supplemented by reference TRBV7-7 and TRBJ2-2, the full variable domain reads GAGVSQSPRYKVTKRGQDVTLRCDPISSHATLYWYQQALGQGPEFLTYFNYEAQPDKSGLPSDRFSAERPEGSISTLTIQRTEQRDSAMYRCASSLGVVNTGELFFGEGSRLTVL.

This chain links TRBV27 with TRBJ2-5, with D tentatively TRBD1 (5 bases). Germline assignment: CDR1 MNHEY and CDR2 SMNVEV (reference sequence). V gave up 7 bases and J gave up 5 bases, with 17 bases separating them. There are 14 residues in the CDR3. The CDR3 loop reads CASKLKPSGETQYF. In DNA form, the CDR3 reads TGTGCCAGCAAGTTGAAACCCTCAGGGGAGACCCAGTACTTC.

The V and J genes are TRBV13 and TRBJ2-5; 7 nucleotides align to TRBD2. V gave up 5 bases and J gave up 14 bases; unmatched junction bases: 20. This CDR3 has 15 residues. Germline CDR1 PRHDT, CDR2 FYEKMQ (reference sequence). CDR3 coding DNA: TGTGCCAGCAGCCATACTGGCGGGGGATCGTACGAGCACTACTTC. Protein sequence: CASSHTGGGSYEHYF.

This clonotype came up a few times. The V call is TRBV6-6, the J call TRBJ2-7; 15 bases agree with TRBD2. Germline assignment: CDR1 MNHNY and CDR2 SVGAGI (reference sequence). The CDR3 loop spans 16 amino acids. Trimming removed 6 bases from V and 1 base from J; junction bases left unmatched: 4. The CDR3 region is CASRPGTSGRSYEQYF. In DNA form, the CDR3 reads TGTGCCAGCAGGCCCGGGACTAGCGGGAGGTCCTACGAGCAGTACTTC.